Each of the 15 T cell receptor beta chains below was sequenced from the same sample in a study of blood T cell repertoires in COVID-19. Using immunoSEQ multiplex PCR, the repertoire was profiled, and TCRdb retains in-frame clones only, with some absent. The sample holds approximately 61,000 clones; around 86% are singletons and the top ten take more than 12%. The source material was peripheral blood. All receptors come from a human donor in a cohort sampled during active COVID-19.

The chain recombines TRBV6-5 with TRBJ2-7; a weak D match, TRBD1 (6 bases). This CDR3 is 14 amino acids long. The germline V gene encodes CDR1 MNHEY and CDR2 SVGAGI. V was trimmed by 5 bases and J by 3 bases, leaving 14 bases between them. The CDR3 sequence is CASSPPTGIYEQYF. In DNA, the CDR3 is TGTGCCAGCAGTCCCCCGACAGGAATCTACGAGCAGTACTTC.

The chain links TRBV11-3 to TRBJ1-1; D uncertain. The germline CDR1 and CDR2 sequences are SGHNT and YENEEA. The CDR3 has 12 amino acids. Trimming took 5 bases from V and 5 from J, leaving 9 bases between them. CDR3 in amino acids: CASSRGVTEAFF. CDR3 in DNA: TGTGCCAGCAGCCGTGGAGTGACTGAAGCTTTCTTT.

This chain links TRBV18 with TRBJ1-1, with D perhaps TRBD1 (5 bases). This CDR3 has 13 amino acids. Trimming took off 11 bases at V and 1 base at J, with 14 bases between the two ends. Germline loops: CDR1 KGHSH, CDR2 LQKENI. CDR3 in amino acids: CASRELRNTEAFF. The CDR3 coding sequence is TGTGCCTCCAGGGAACTTAGGAACACTGAAGCTTTCTTT.

This chain uses TRBV5-6 with TRBJ1-2; TRBD1 agrees at 7 bases. Germline V gene data show CDR1 as SGHDT and CDR2 as YYEEEE. The ends lost 0 bases at V and 4 bases at J; junction bases unmatched: 3. The length of the CDR3 is 14 residues. The CDR3 DNA sequence: TGTGCCAGCAGCTTGGACTCAGGGGGCTATGGCTACACCTTC. Its protein is CASSLDSGGYGYTF.

The chain employs TRBV6-4 and TRBJ2-3; TRBD2 agrees at 14 bases. V shed 0 bases and J 2 bases; nucleotides not matched to a gene: 7. Per germline, CDR1 MRHNA and CDR2 SNTAGT. This CDR3 has 19 amino acids. The CDR3: CASSDSGLAGVGATDTQYF. The CDR3 DNA is TGTGCCAGCAGTGACTCGGGACTAGCGGGAGTTGGGGCCACAGATACGCAGTATTTT.

The CDR3 spells CASRATGLADFNEQFF. The CDR3 DNA reads as TGTGCCAGCAGAGCAACGGGACTAGCGGACTTCAATGAGCAGTTCTTC. V usage is TRBV28 and J usage is TRBJ2-1; the match to TRBD2 covers 11 bases. V lost 6 bases to trimming and J lost 6 bases; unmatched junction nucleotides: 10. CDR1 and CDR2 from the germline V gene are MDHEN and SYDVKM. The CDR3 extends over 16 amino acids.

The genes are TRBV28 and TRBJ1-2; 8 bases are shared with TRBD1. V shed 6 bases and J 0 bases; nucleotides not matched to a gene: 6. The length of the CDR3 is 15 residues. Germline V gene lookup returns CDR1 MDHEN and CDR2 SYDVKM. The CDR3 region is CASSNRGRSNYGYTF. The CDR3 nucleotides are TGTGCCAGCAGCAACAGGGGGAGGTCTAACTATGGCTACACCTTC.

The chain uses TRBV3-1 (or the pseudogene TRBV3-2) and TRBJ2-1, with D uncertain. CDR1 LGHDT and CDR2 YNNKEL come from the germline V gene (reference sequence). Trimming cost V 1 base and J 8 bases, with 12 bases left between them. The CDR3 sequence is 14 residues long. The DNA for the CDR3 is TGTGCCAGCAGCCAAGGGTCTAGTCTCTATGAGCAGTTCTTC. It specifies CASSQGSSLYEQFF.

V gene TRBV4-1 combines with J gene TRBJ2-7, with D possibly being TRBD2 (6 bases). This CDR3 contains 15 residues. Trimming took 4 bases from V and 4 from J, leaving 17 bases between them. Germline CDR1 is MGHRA and CDR2 is YSYEKL. The CDR3 protein is CASSLGTSEAYEQYF. In nucleotides, the CDR3 is TGCGCCAGCAGCCTTGGGACTTCCGAGGCATACGAGCAGTACTTC.

CDR3 sequence (DNA): TGTGCCAGCAGGACCCCGACAGGGTCCAATGAGCAGTTCTTC. Encoded protein: CASRTPTGSNEQFF. The V gene is TRBV6-5, the J gene TRBJ2-1; 7 nucleotides align to TRBD1. The CDR3 consists of 14 residues. Trimming took 6 bases from V and 6 from J; bases not matched to a gene: 8. Germline V gene data show CDR1 as MNHEY and CDR2 as SVGAGI.

V usage is TRBV28 and J usage is TRBJ2-5; 7 nucleotides align to TRBD2. The germline V gene has CDR1 MDHEN and CDR2 SYDVKM. CDR3 length: 13 residues. Trimming at V came to 5 bases and at J to 4 bases, leaving 4 bases not matched to a gene. The CDR3 reads CASSGPGGETQYF. DNA of the CDR3: TGTGCCAGCAGTGGCCCGGGAGGAGAGACCCAGTACTTC.

V gene TRBV5-1 combines with J gene TRBJ2-1, with D possibly matching TRBD2 (5 bases). Germline V gives CDR1 SGHRS, CDR2 YFSETQ. Deletions cut 0 bases from V and 13 bases from J, with 11 bases between. The CDR3 consists of 12 residues. CDR3 coding DNA: TGCGCCAGCAGCTTGGCTAGCTCCTCACAGTTCTTC. Amino acids: CASSLASSSQFF.

The chain recombines TRBV19 with TRBJ1-1, with a tentative D call TRBD1 (5 bases). Deletions cut 4 bases from V and 3 bases from J, with 12 bases between. CDR3 length: 14 residues. From germline, CDR1 is LNHDA and CDR2 SQIVND (reference sequence). The CDR3 nucleotides are TGTGCCAGTAGTAACTGGGGGACTTACACTGAAGCTTTCTTT. Its translation: CASSNWGTYTEAFF. The whole variable domain, filled in from reference TRBV19 and TRBJ1-1, reads DGGITQSPKYLFRKEGQNVTLSCEQNLNHDAMYWYRQDPGQGLRLIYYSQIVNDFQKGDIAEGYSVSREKKESFPLTVTSAQKNPTAFYLCASSNWGTYTEAFFGQGTRLTVV.

This chain connects TRBV11-2 to TRBJ2-1, with TRBD2 matching over 12 bases. This CDR3 comprises 16 residues. From germline, CDR1 is SGHAT and CDR2 FQNNGV. Germline trimming cut 5 bases from V and 1 base from J; bases unmatched to any gene: 3. The DNA of the CDR3 is TGTGCCAGCAGCGTCACTAGCGGGGGGTCCTACAATGAGCAGTTCTTC. This codes for CASSVTSGGSYNEQFF.

V usage is TRBV18 and J usage is TRBJ2-1; tentative D call: TRBD1 (5 bases). The length of the CDR3 is 16 residues. V lost 2 bases and J 7 bases, leaving 18 bases between the germline ends. In germline, CDR1 is KGHSH, CDR2 LQKENI. The CDR3 sequence: CASSPYRGRVSNEQFF. DNA of the CDR3: TGTGCCAGCTCACCATATCGTGGCAGGGTGTCAAATGAGCAGTTCTTC.